The 23 T cell receptor beta chains listed next were all sequenced from one sample in a study of patients and donors after allogeneic stem cell transplantation. MiXCR was run by TCRdb on the RT-PCR reads, yielding one entry per CDR3 protein. The sample includes about 400,000 distinct CDR3 sequences, roughly 16% of them seen just once. The source material was blood, either unsorted or a sorted T cell fraction (not recorded which). The receptor set was obtained from a human donor who was either an allogeneic HSCT recipient or a stem cell or donor lymphocyte infusion donor (not recorded which). It is not recorded whose cells these are; they may come from a transplant donor.

This chain links TRBV9 with TRBJ2-7; D not certain. Trimming cost V 3 bases and J 5 bases, with 18 bases left between them. CDR1 and CDR2 from the germline V gene are SGDLS and YYNGEE. The CDR3 is made up of 15 amino acids. Here the CDR3 DNA reads TGTGCCAGCAGCGGAGCCCACGCTAGAAGGGACGAGCAGTACTTC. As protein: CASSGAHARRDEQYF.

In this sample, this clonotype turned up a few times. V usage is TRBV15 and J usage is TRBJ1-2; D ambiguous. Germline V gene data show CDR1 as LNHNV and CDR2 as YYDKDF (reference sequence). The ends were cut back, 9 bases at V and 0 bases at J, with 14 bases in the middle. CDR3 length: 14 amino acids. CDR3 protein: CATGPSAPNYGYTF. The DNA for the CDR3 is TGTGCCACTGGTCCGTCAGCGCCTAACTATGGCTACACCTTC. The complete variable domain, with remaining parts taken from reference TRBV15 and TRBJ1-2, reads DAMVIQNPRYQVTQFGKPVTLSCSQTLNHNVMYWYQQKSSQAPKLLFHYYDKDFNNEADTPDNFQSRRPNTSFCFLDIRSPGLGDTAMYLCATGPSAPNYGYTFGSGTRLTVV.

This clonotype was seen more than once but under ten times. This chain connects TRBV20-1 to TRBJ1-5, with a possible D match to TRBD1 (6 bases). Trimming removed 4 bases from V and 11 bases from J, with 21 bases in between. The CDR3 has 14 residues. Per the germline V gene, CDR1 is DFQATT and CDR2 is SNEGSKA (reference sequence). The CDR3 DNA reads as TGCAGTGCTACACGGGACACCGGGAGGAGATCCCAGCATTTT. This codes for CSATRDTGRRSQHF.

The rearrangement links TRBV7-9 to TRBJ2-3, with D possibly matching TRBD2 (5 bases). CDR3 length: 16 residues. V lost 2 bases and J 7 bases, leaving 19 bases between the germline ends. Germline CDR1 SEHNR, CDR2 FQNEAQ (reference sequence). CDR3 bases: TGTGCCAGCAGCTTATACTTGACTCAAACTAGGAATACGCAGTATTTT. It translates to CASSLYLTQTRNTQYF.

The chain combines TRBV12-3 or TRBV12-4 with TRBJ1-1; D perhaps matches TRBD1 (6 bases). The V end lost 5 bases, the J end lost 7 bases, and 11 bases lay between the germline ends. The CDR3 totals 12 residues. Here the CDR3 DNA reads TGTGCCAGCAGTACCACAGGGTTTGAAGCTTTCTTT. Its protein product is CASSTTGFEAFF.

This clonotype has ten or more counts. This chain links TRBV29-1 with TRBJ2-3, with D perhaps given as TRBD1 or TRBD2 (5 bases each). There are 15 residues in the CDR3. Germline CDR1 reads SQVTM; CDR2 reads ANQGSEA. Trimming took 3 bases from V and 2 from J, leaving 15 bases between them. Written as DNA, the CDR3 is TGCAGCGTTGATAAGTCCGGGGCCTTCACAGATACGCAGTATTTT. It codes for CSVDKSGAFTDTQYF.

This clonotype was counted a few times. V and J are TRBV7-9 and TRBJ2-3, with D unresolved. V lost 4 bases to trimming and J lost 5 bases, with 13 bases between them. Germline CDR1 and CDR2: SEHNR and FQNEAQ (reference sequence). The CDR3 extends over 14 amino acids. In nucleotides, the CDR3 is TGTGCCAGCAGCTGGAAGTCTGTGGGAGATACGCAGTATTTT. Protein product: CASSWKSVGDTQYF.

V usage is TRBV11-1 and J usage is TRBJ1-2, with 9 bases lining up with TRBD1. Germline CDR1 SGHAT, CDR2 FQDESV (reference sequence). CDR3 length: 13 residues. With 4 bases clipped from V and 7 bases from J, the junction kept 4 bases outside the gene matches. CDR3 amino acids: CASSSRDRAGYTF. CDR3 sequence (DNA): TGTGCCAGCAGCTCCCGGGACAGGGCTGGCTACACCTTC.

V usage is TRBV12-3 or TRBV12-4 and J usage is TRBJ2-3; no definite D call. This CDR3 has 15 residues. Trimming cost V 4 bases and J 2 bases, with 13 bases left between them. The CDR3 loop is CASSSLNRITDTQYF. The CDR3 region has the DNA TGTGCCAGCAGTTCCCTTAACCGGATCACAGATACGCAGTATTTT.

This clonotype appeared a few times. CDR3: CASSQVGGHLEYF. The CDR3 nucleotides are TGTGCCAGCAGCCAAGTGGGCGGCCATTTGGAGTACTTC. The rearrangement links TRBV3-1 to TRBJ2-7, with D uncertain. The CDR3 is 13 amino acids. With 1 base removed from V and 11 bases from J, the gap between germline ends came to 15 bases. Germline values: CDR1 LGHDT, CDR2 YNNKEL (reference sequence).

The gene calls are TRBV2 and TRBJ1-1; TRBD1 aligns across 8 bases. This CDR3 is built from 12 residues. The J segment lost 8 bases and the V segment lost 8 bases, leaving 7 bases of the junction unmatched. The germline gives CDR1 SNHLY, CDR2 FYNNEI. Here the CDR3 reads CASGRTGPEAFF. The CDR3 nucleotides are TGTGCCAGCGGAAGGACAGGGCCAGAAGCTTTCTTT.

This clonotype has a count of ten or more. The CDR3 spells CASSLLGTKGYEQYF. DNA of the CDR3: TGTGCCAGCAGTTTACTTGGGACAAAAGGCTACGAGCAGTACTTC. The genes are TRBV12-3 or TRBV12-4 and TRBJ2-7, with D perhaps TRBD1 (6 bases). V gave up 2 bases and J gave up 3 bases, with 14 bases separating them. This CDR3 contains 15 residues.

This clonotype has just a few counts. This chain links TRBV4-3 with TRBJ1-1; no definite D call. This CDR3 has 15 residues. Trimming took 0 bases from V and 1 from J, leaving 9 bases between them. Germline V CDR1 and CDR2: LGHNA, YSLEER. The DNA of the CDR3 is TGCGCCAGCAGCCAAGATCCGGGGAAGAACACTGAAGCTTTCTTT. It specifies CASSQDPGKNTEAFF.

This chain links TRBV15 with TRBJ1-3; D is perhaps TRBD1 (5 bases). In germline, CDR1 is LNHNV, CDR2 YYDKDF (reference sequence). This CDR3 contains 15 residues. With 3 bases removed from V and 4 bases from J, the gap between germline ends came to 13 bases. CDR3 DNA: TGTGCCACCAGCAGTAGGGGCCCTCCGGGAAACACCATATATTTT. It codes for CATSSRGPPGNTIYF.

The chain couples TRBV11-3 to TRBJ2-7; D ambiguous. Trimming shortened V by 1 base and J by 7 bases, and 11 bases separated the two germline ends. In germline, CDR1 is SGHNT, CDR2 YENEEA. The CDR3 extends over 13 amino acids. The CDR3 nucleotides are TGTGCCAGCAGCTTAGGCCCTCGTGGAGAGCAGTACTTC. Translation: CASSLGPRGEQYF. Drawing the rest from reference TRBV11-3 and TRBJ2-7, the complete variable domain is EAGVVQSPRYKIIEKKQPVAFWCNPISGHNTLYWYLQNLGQGPELLIRYENEEAVDDSQLPKDRFSAERLKGVDSTLKIQPAELGDSAVYLCASSLGPRGEQYFGPGTRLTVT.

The chain has TRBV29-1 and TRBJ1-1, with D possibly TRBD1 on 6 matching bases. V dropped 4 bases and J dropped 4 bases, with 13 bases sitting between them. Germline values: CDR1 SQVTM, CDR2 ANQGSEA. CDR3 length: 13 amino acids. This CDR3 reads CSVGRRGFTEAFF. CDR3 nucleotides: TGCAGCGTTGGGCGCAGGGGATTCACTGAAGCTTTCTTT.

The chain is built from TRBV7-3 and TRBJ1-6; D call uncertain. The CDR3 has 12 amino acids. CDR1 is SGHTA and CDR2 is FQGTGA in the germline V gene. V was shortened by 5 bases and J by 9 bases, with 8 bases between the two germline ends. CDR3 amino acids: CASSQAASPLHF. In DNA, the CDR3 is TGTGCCAGCAGCCAAGCTGCTTCACCCCTCCACTTT. The full variable domain, with the rest looked up from reference TRBV7-3 and TRBJ1-6, is GAGVSQTPSNKVTEKGKYVELRCDPISGHTALYWYRQSLGQGPEFLIYFQGTGAADDSGLPNDRFFAVRPEGSVSTLKIQRTERGDSAVYLCASSQAASPLHFGNGTRLTVT.

This clonotype occurred a few times. The genes are TRBV10-3 and TRBJ2-1, with D tentatively TRBD1 or TRBD2 (5 bases each). Trimming removed 3 bases from V and 6 bases from J, with 18 bases in between. Germline-derived CDR1 and CDR2 are ENHRY and SYGVKD. This CDR3 has 16 amino acids. CDR3 sequence (DNA): TGTGCCATCAGTGAAGTGGGGGTTCAGCTTTCCAATGAGCAGTTCTTC. This codes for CAISEVGVQLSNEQFF.

This clonotype occurred a few times. The chain carries TRBV27 and TRBJ2-2; a possible D gene is TRBD2 (5 bases). CDR1 is MNHEY and CDR2 is SMNVEV in the germline V gene (reference sequence). Trimming left V 0 bases short and J 6 bases short, with 8 bases between. CDR3 size: 14 residues. The DNA for the CDR3 is TGTGCCAGCAGTTTATCGAGGGTGGCCGGGGAGCTGTTTTTT. Its translation: CASSLSRVAGELFF.

The chain has TRBV12-3 or TRBV12-4 and TRBJ2-2, with D perhaps TRBD2 (7 bases). This CDR3 contains 17 residues. Trimming cost V 6 bases and J 3 bases, with 20 bases left between them. In DNA, the CDR3 is TGTGCCAGCAGCGATTCCTGGGGGGGGGCCGACACCGGGGAGCTGTTTTTT. Translating gives CASSDSWGGADTGELFF.

This clonotype showed up just once. The chain combines TRBV3-1 with TRBJ1-6; no clear D gene. The V end was cut by 4 bases, the J end by 7 bases, with 11 bases between. This CDR3 comprises 14 residues. CDR1 LGHDT and CDR2 YNNKEL come from the germline V gene (reference sequence). CDR3: CASSPLLENSPLHF. The CDR3 coding sequence is TGTGCCAGCAGCCCCCTTCTGGAGAATTCACCCCTCCACTTT.

This clonotype was observed many times. The rearrangement links TRBV10-3 to TRBJ2-3, with TRBD2 identical over 11 bases. J gave up 5 bases and V 2 bases, and 9 bases lay outside the gene matches. The CDR3 covers 17 residues. The germline gives CDR1 ENHRY, CDR2 SYGVKD. CDR3 coding DNA: TGTGCCATCAGTGAGATCGCCCTAGCGGGGGGAAGAGATACGCAGTATTTT. Translating it yields CAISEIALAGGRDTQYF.

This clonotype was detected a few times. V and J are TRBV11-2 and TRBJ2-1; TRBD2 matches at 10 bases. CDR1 and CDR2 (germline): SGHAT, FQNNGV. CDR3 length: 17 amino acids. The V gene end was trimmed by 4 bases and the J gene end by 2 bases; junction bases not matched to a gene: 8. In nucleotides, the CDR3 is TGTGCCAGCAGCTCCACCGGAGCGGGAGGGACCTACAATGAGCAGTTCTTC. Encoded protein: CASSSTGAGGTYNEQFF.